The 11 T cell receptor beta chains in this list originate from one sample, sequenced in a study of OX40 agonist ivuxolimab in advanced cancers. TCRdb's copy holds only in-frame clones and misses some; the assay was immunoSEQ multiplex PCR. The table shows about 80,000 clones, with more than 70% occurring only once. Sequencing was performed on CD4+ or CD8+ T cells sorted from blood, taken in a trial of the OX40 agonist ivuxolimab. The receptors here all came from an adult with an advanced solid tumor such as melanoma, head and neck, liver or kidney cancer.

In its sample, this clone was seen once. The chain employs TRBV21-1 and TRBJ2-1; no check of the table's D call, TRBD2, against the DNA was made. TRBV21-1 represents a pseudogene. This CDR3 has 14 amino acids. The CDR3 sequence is CASSHRDWTNEQFF. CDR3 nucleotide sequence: TGTGCCAGCAGCCACCGGGACTGGACCAATGAGCAGTTCTTC.

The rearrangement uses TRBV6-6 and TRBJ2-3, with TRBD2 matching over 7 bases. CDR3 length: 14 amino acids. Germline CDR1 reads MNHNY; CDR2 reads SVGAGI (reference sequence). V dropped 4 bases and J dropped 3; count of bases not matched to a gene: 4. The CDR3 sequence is CASSSSGVTDTQYF. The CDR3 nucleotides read TGTGCCAGCAGTTCCAGCGGGGTAACAGATACGCAGTATTTT.

For the CDR3, the DNA is TGTGCCATCCGCCAGTTGCCCACAGATACGCAGTATTTT. Protein sequence: CAIRQLPTDTQYF. The chain joins TRBV6-1 to TRBJ2-3; D gene ambiguous. From germline, CDR1 is MNHNS and CDR2 SASEGT. The CDR3 has 13 residues. V shed 10 bases and J shed 2 bases, with 13 bases lying between them.

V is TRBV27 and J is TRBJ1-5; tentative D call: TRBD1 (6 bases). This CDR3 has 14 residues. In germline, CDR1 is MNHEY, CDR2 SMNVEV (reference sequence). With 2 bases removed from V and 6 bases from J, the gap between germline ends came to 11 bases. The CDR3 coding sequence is TGTGCCAGCAGTTTACACAGGGCGGGTCAGCCCCAGCATTTT. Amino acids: CASSLHRAGQPQHF.

The CDR3 DNA reads as TGCAGCGTTGAAGGGGGGGGGACCTATGGCTACACCTTC. It encodes CSVEGGGTYGYTF. The chain couples TRBV29-1 to TRBJ1-2, with D perhaps TRBD1 (5 bases). V lost 1 base to trimming and J lost 4 bases, with 10 bases between them. This CDR3 region has 13 residues. CDR1 is SQVTM, CDR2 ANQGSEA, per germline.

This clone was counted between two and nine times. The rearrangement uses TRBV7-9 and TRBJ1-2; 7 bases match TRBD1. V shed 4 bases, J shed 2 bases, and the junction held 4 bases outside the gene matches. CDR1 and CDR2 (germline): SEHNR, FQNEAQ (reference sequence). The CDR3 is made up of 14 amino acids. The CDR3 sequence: CASSSIQGNYGYTF. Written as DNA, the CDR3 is TGTGCCAGCAGCTCCATACAGGGGAACTATGGCTACACCTTC.

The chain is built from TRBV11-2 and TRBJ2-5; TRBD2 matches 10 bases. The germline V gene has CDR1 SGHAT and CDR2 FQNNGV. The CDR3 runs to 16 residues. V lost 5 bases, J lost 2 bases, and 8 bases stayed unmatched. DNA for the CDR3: TGTGCCAGCAGCGCCGGGACTAGCGCGATGCAAGAGACCCAGTACTTC. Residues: CASSAGTSAMQETQYF.

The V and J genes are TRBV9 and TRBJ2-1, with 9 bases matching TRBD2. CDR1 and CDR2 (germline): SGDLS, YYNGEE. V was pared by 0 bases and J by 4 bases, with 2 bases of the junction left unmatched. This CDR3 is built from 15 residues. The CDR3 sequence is CASSVGLAGYNEQFF. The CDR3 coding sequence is TGTGCCAGCAGCGTAGGCCTAGCGGGATACAATGAGCAGTTCTTC.

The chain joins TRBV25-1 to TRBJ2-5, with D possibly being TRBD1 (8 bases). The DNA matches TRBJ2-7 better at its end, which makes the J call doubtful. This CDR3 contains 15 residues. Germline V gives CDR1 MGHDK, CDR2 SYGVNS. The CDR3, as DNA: TGTGCCAGCAGTCGGGGCAACAGGGGGGGCTACGAGCAGTACTTC. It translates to CASSRGNRGGYEQYF.

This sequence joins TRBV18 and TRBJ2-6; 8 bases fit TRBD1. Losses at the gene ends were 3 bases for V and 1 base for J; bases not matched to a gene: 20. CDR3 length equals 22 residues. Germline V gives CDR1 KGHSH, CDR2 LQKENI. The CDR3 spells CASSPRRQGALRRDSGANVLTF. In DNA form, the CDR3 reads TGTGCCAGCTCACCCCGTCGGCAGGGGGCGCTTCGGCGGGATTCTGGGGCCAACGTCCTGACTTTC.

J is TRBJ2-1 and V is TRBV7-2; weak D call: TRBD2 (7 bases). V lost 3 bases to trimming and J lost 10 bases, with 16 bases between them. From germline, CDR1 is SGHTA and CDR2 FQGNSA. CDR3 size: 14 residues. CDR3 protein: CASSFRRTRGEQFF. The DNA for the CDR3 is TGTGCCAGCAGCTTCAGGAGGACTAGGGGGGAGCAGTTCTTC.